These 7 T cell receptor beta chains were sequenced from one sample in a study of T-cell memory formation after mild COVID-19. MiXCR was run by TCRdb on the 5' RACE reads, yielding one entry per CDR3 protein. The table lists about 140,000 distinct CDR3 sequences, about 6.1% of them singletons. Sequencing input: PBMCs or a T cell subset sorted from them (not recorded which). These receptors were collected from an adult woman who had mild COVID-19 (a few samples of this study predate the infection). Cell type and time point are not known.

In this sample, this clonotype turned up a few times. The V gene is TRBV7-3, the J gene TRBJ2-5; the D gene could be TRBD1 or TRBD2 (6 bases each). The ends were cut back, 2 bases at V and 3 bases at J, with 13 bases in the middle. The germline gives CDR1 SGHTA, CDR2 FQGTGA. The CDR3 has 15 amino acids. Here the CDR3 DNA reads TGTGCCAGCAGCTTACGACCGGGGGCCGAAGAGACCCAGTACTTC. Translated: CASSLRPGAEETQYF. Together with reference TRBV7-3 and TRBJ2-5, the CDR3 gives the full variable domain: GAGVSQTPSNKVTEKGKYVELRCDPISGHTALYWYRQSLGQGPEFLIYFQGTGAADDSGLPNDRFFAVRPEGSVSTLKIQRTERGDSAVYLCASSLRPGAEETQYFGPGTRLLVL.

This clonotype has a count of ten or more. This chain joins TRBV29-1 and TRBJ2-1; D gene ambiguous. V gave up 1 base and J gave up 0 bases, with 19 bases separating them. Germline assignment: CDR1 SQVTM and CDR2 ANQGSEA. This CDR3 has 18 amino acids. CDR3 DNA: TGCAGCGTTGAAGTTCTGGGTTCTCCGGTCTTCTCCTACAATGAGCAGTTCTTC. Residues: CSVEVLGSPVFSYNEQFF.

This clonotype has a handful of counts. This chain joins TRBV12-3 or TRBV12-4 and TRBJ2-2; D is uncertain. V dropped 6 bases and J dropped 0 bases, with 8 bases sitting between them. The CDR3 consists of 14 residues. CDR3 in DNA: TGTGCCAGCAGATTCTCGGCGAACACCGGGGAGCTGTTTTTT. It codes for CASRFSANTGELFF.

This clonotype was found many times. The chain joins TRBV6-5 to TRBJ2-7, with a tentative D call TRBD1 (6 bases). CDR1 MNHEY and CDR2 SVGAGI come from the germline V gene. V lost 6 bases to trimming and J lost 3 bases, with 18 bases between them. The CDR3 consists of 15 residues. DNA for the CDR3: TGTGCCAGCAGAGCGGACAGAGGGGTATACTACGAGCAGTACTTC. It specifies CASRADRGVYYEQYF.

This clonotype appeared a few times. The rearrangement uses TRBV12-3 or TRBV12-4 and TRBJ2-5; 13 nucleotides line up with TRBD2. Trimming removed 4 bases from V and 5 bases from J; junction bases left unmatched: 4. This CDR3 spans 15 amino acids. The CDR3 DNA follows: TGTGCCAGCAGTTCGACTAGCGGGGGGCTTGAGACCCAGTACTTC. This translates into CASSSTSGGLETQYF.

The chain's CDR3 is CASSKGTGGAMNTEAFF. For the CDR3, the DNA is TGTGCCAGCAGCAAAGGAACGGGGGGGGCAATGAACACTGAAGCTTTCTTT. The chain recombines TRBV21-1 with TRBJ1-1; the DNA was not used to check the table's D call, TRBD1. TRBV21-1 counts as a pseudogene. The CDR3 has 17 residues.

This clonotype was seen repeatedly, ten times or more. This chain joins TRBV7-2 and TRBJ2-5; D might be TRBD2 (5 bases). This CDR3 region has 15 residues. The V gene lost 0 bases and the J gene lost 5 bases, with 13 bases spanning the gap. Germline V gene lookup returns CDR1 SGHTA and CDR2 FQGNSA. The CDR3 sequence is CASSLASKERETQYF. CDR3 nucleotide sequence: TGTGCCAGCAGCTTAGCCTCTAAGGAGCGGGAGACCCAGTACTTC.